The clone carrying this T cell receptor beta chain was detected ten times or more. Its cognate antigen is unknown. These data are taken from a study of Graves' ophthalmopathy and Graves' hyperthyroidism. About the research overall: Peripheral blood collection took place at initial diagnosis, before any treatment.

TCR beta CDR3 regions were amplified from RNA transcripts. Second-round multiplex PCR followed a first-round RT-PCR using HTBI primers. TCRdb processed the multiplex PCR reads anew with MiXCR; each CDR3 protein has one entry. The sample has about half a million distinct CDR3 sequences; over 13% are singletons. Study results and limitations: Both an approximately 69% sensitivity and an approximately 74% specificity characterized the model's predictions of ophthalmopathy progression.

Ophthalmopathy donors' eye disease showed moderate-to-severe activity, CAS of at least 3, NOSPECS of at least 4 and duration under 3 months. This CDR3 contains 12 residues. Germline V CDR1 and CDR2: SGHDT, YYEEEE. The V end was cut by 4 bases, the J end by 3 bases, with 7 bases between. Sequencing was done on a sample of blood. This TCR was sampled from a woman aged 30 to 39 with Graves' ophthalmopathy. The V and J genes are TRBV5-6 and TRBJ1-1; a weak D match, TRBD1 (6 bases). The DNA for the CDR3 is TGTGCCAGCAGCCGGACAGACACTGAAGCTTTCTTT. The encoded protein is CASSRTDTEAFF.